This T cell receptor (beta chain) was recorded in a study of CD8+CD57+ T cells in acquired aplastic anemia. Study as a whole: Recorded DNA amounts for sorted CD4+ and CD8+ cells had an average of approximately 3 ug. Findings and limits, study-wide: Patients shared twenty-nine CD8+ CDR3 sequences with controls. Patients and controls had CD8+ Simpson's diversity values that were not significantly distinct.

CDR1 and CDR2 (germline): SEHNR, FQNEAQ (reference sequence). Trimming took 2 bases from V and 3 from J, leaving 7 bases between them. This CDR3 is built from 13 residues. The TCR beta profiling, which covered VDJ combination and CDR3 sequence, was carried out using genomic DNA as the template. TCRdb used MiXCR to reprocess the reads, holding one entry per CDR3 protein. The top ten hold roughly 43% of the sample, which has 170,000 or so distinct CDR3 sequences, roughly 65% seen once. Patients who underwent sequencing had shown CD8+CD57+ cell expansion by flow cytometry. As for this clonotype: Its antigen remains unidentified.

Sequenced: sorted CD4+, CD8+, or CD8+CD57+ T cells (not recorded which) from PBMCs. The TCR comes from a human donor with aplastic anemia. J is TRBJ1-1 and V is TRBV7-9, with no clear D. The CDR3 reads CASSLTRYTEAFF. In DNA form, the CDR3 reads TGTGCCAGCAGCTTAACCAGGTACACTGAAGCTTTCTTT.